Listed below are T cell receptor beta chains from one sample, sequenced in a study of T cell responses to AZD1222 COVID-19 vaccine. The method was immunoSEQ multiplex PCR; TCRdb's version includes in-frame clones alone and lacks a portion of them. Among some 130,000 clones, 80% to 90% were seen once, and the ten largest hold roughly 1.6%. The material sequenced was peripheral blood, taken on day 0 of AZD1222 vaccination. Every receptor here comes from an adult in good health. The CDR3 runs from the conserved cysteine through the conserved F or W. A D gene is named only where the DNA matches it firmly. The size of a clone is reported for some rows only, either as once, few or many, or as a class for expanded clones.

TRBV27,TRBJ1-2,NA,NA,CASTTGIGPYGYTF,TGTGCCAGCACAACAGGGATAGGACCCTATGGCTACACCTTC
TRBV24-1,TRBJ2-7,TRBD2,NA,CATSDPTAGGFEQYF,TGTGCCACCAGTGACCCGACAGCGGGAGGTTTCGAGCAGTACTTC
TRBV2,TRBJ2-2,NA,NA,CASTLDSNTGELFF,TGTGCCAGCACCTTAGACAGTAACACCGGGGAGCTGTTTTTT
TRBV6-6,TRBJ1-6,TRBD1,NA,CASSHFKGQGAINNSPLHF,TGTGCCAGCAGTCATTTCAAGGGACAGGGGGCCATTAACAATTCACCCCTCCACTTT
TRBV11-3,TRBJ1-5,NA,NA,CASSFGLVSNQPQHF,TGTGCCAGCAGCTTTGGATTAGTTAGCAATCAGCCCCAGCATTTT
TRBV5-1,TRBJ2-3,TRBD2,NA,CASSFLAGSTDTQYF,TGCGCCAGCAGCTTTCTAGCGGGGAGTACAGATACGCAGTATTTT
TRBV15,TRBJ1-5,NA,NA,CATTFGGNQPQHF,TGTGCCACCACTTTCGGGGGCAATCAGCCCCAGCATTTT
TRBV28,TRBJ2-3,TRBD2,NA,CASSPRGTAGGGDTQYF,TGTGCCAGCAGCCCCCGGGGTACAGCGGGGGGTGGAGATACGCAGTATTTT
TRBV29-1,TRBJ2-7,NA,NA,CSVEADKAYEQYF,TGCAGCGTTGAAGCGGACAAAGCCTACGAGCAGTACTTC
TRBV6-2/TRBV6-3,TRBJ2-2,TRBD2,NA,CASSYSGLAGVSGELFF,TGTGCCAGCAGTTACTCAGGACTAGCGGGAGTCTCCGGGGAGCTGTTTTTT
TRBV5-1,TRBJ1-1,NA,NA,CASSRTVQGDTEAFF,TGCGCCAGCAGCAGGACCGTTCAGGGCGACACTGAAGCTTTCTTT
TRBV27,TRBJ1-4,NA,NA,CASSLSLPRRVENFNEKLFF,TGTGCCAGCAGTTTATCGTTACCGAGGCGAGTAGAGAACTTTAATGAAAAACTGTTTTTT
TRBV28,TRBJ2-7,TRBD2,NA,CASSLSGRSSYEQYF,TGTGCCAGCAGTTTATCCGGGAGGAGCTCCTACGAGCAGTACTTC
TRBV4-3,TRBJ2-2,NA,NA,CASSQDWQGNTGELFF,TGCGCCAGCAGCCAAGACTGGCAGGGGAACACCGGGGAGCTGTTTTTT
TRBV24-1,TRBJ2-1,NA,NA,CATSDSSGLVGNEQFF,TGTGCCACCAGTGATTCCTCAGGGCTGGTCGGCAATGAGCAGTTCTTC
TRBV27,TRBJ2-3,TRBD1,NA,CASSPDRGITDTQYF,TGTGCCAGCAGCCCCGACAGGGGGATTACAGATACGCAGTATTTT
TRBV27,TRBJ2-2,NA,few,CASTSFVPGELFF,TGTGCCAGCACCAGTTTTGTTCCCGGGGAGCTGTTTTTT
TRBV24-1,TRBJ2-1,TRBD2,NA,CATSEPGLASNEQFF,TGTGCCACCAGTGAACCGGGACTAGCGTCCAATGAGCAGTTCTTC
TRBV30,TRBJ2-1,NA,NA,CAWIIEGYNEQFF,TGTGCCTGGATTATAGAGGGGTACAATGAGCAGTTCTTC
TRBV5-4,TRBJ2-4,NA,NA,CASSHNHPKDIQYF,TGTGCCAGCAGTCACAACCACCCGAAGGACATTCAGTACTTC
TRBV18,TRBJ1-5,TRBD1,NA,CASSPDRGQGNQPQHF,TGTGCCAGCTCACCGGACAGGGGACAGGGCAATCAGCCCCAGCATTTT
TRBV2,TRBJ2-6,NA,NA,CASTYLGANVLTF,TGTGCCAGCACCTATTTGGGGGCCAACGTCCTGACTTTC
TRBV7-6,TRBJ2-7,TRBD2,few,CASSLIAGGDEQYF,TGTGCCAGCAGCCTGATCGCGGGGGGAGACGAGCAGTACTTC
TRBV5-4,TRBJ1-1,NA,NA,CASSLTGSDTEAFF,TGTGCCAGCAGCTTGACGGGTTCGGACACTGAAGCTTTCTTT
TRBV12-5,TRBJ1-1,TRBD1,NA,CASGTGQGAGMNTEAFF,TGTGCTAGTGGTACGGGACAGGGTGCCGGCATGAACACTGAAGCTTTCTTT
TRBV4-1,TRBJ2-1,NA,NA,CASALAGRYNEQFF,TGCGCCAGCGCGTTGGCGGGACGCTACAATGAGCAGTTCTTC
TRBV4-3,TRBJ2-2,NA,NA,CASSQDRPPTGELFF,TGCGCCAGCAGCCAAGATCGGCCACCGACCGGGGAGCTGTTTTTT
TRBV7-2,TRBJ1-1,TRBD1,NA,CASSKMTGARYTEAFF,TGTGCCAGCAGCAAGATGACAGGGGCGAGGTACACTGAAGCTTTCTTT
TRBV12-1,TRBJ1-6,NA,NA,CASSPPLARPTLGSPLHF,TGTGCCAGCAGCCCCCCCTTGGCGCGCCCGACCCTGGGCTCACCCCTCCACTTT
TRBV7-9,TRBJ1-3,NA,few,CASSPSGGPGNTIYF,TGTGCCAGCAGCCCGAGCGGGGGGCCTGGAAACACCATATATTTT
TRBV7-3,TRBJ1-6,NA,NA,CASSNRRNSPLHF,TGTGCCAGCAGCAATAGGCGGAATTCACCCCTCCACTTT
TRBV30,TRBJ2-1,TRBD1,NA,CAWSGGWDSSYNEQFF,TGTGCCTGGAGTGGGGGGTGGGACAGCTCCTACAATGAGCAGTTCTTC
TRBV30,TRBJ2-7,TRBD2,few,CAWSMGLATIEQYF,TGTGCCTGGAGTATGGGACTAGCGACTATCGAGCAGTACTTC
TRBV29-1,TRBJ2-1,NA,NA,CSVGYNEQFF,TGCAGCGTTGGGTACAATGAGCAGTTCTTC
TRBV7-9,TRBJ1-1,NA,once,CASSPGWGTEAFF,TGTGCCAGCAGCCCGGGCTGGGGTACTGAAGCTTTCTTT
TRBV4-2,TRBJ1-1,NA,NA,CASSHTTGPNTEAFF,TGTGCCAGCAGCCATACGACAGGACCTAACACTGAAGCTTTCTTT
TRBV5-1,TRBJ2-7,TRBD1,NA,CASSLAAGQGVREQYF,TGCGCCAGCAGCTTGGCCGCGGGACAGGGGGTGAGGGAGCAGTACTTC
TRBV18,TRBJ2-5,NA,NA,CASSPRGSETQYF,TGTGCCAGCTCACCACGGGGGTCAGAGACCCAGTACTTC
TRBV5-1,TRBJ2-1,TRBD2,NA,CASSTTYRTSGGSLREIYNEQFF,TGCGCCAGCAGCACAACCTATAGGACTAGCGGGGGGTCACTACGAGAAATTTACAATGAGCAGTTCTTC
TRBV6-5,TRBJ2-7,NA,NA,CASSYNGIANSYEQYF,TGTGCCAGCAGTTACAACGGCATAGCGAACTCCTACGAGCAGTACTTC
TRBV5-5,TRBJ2-7,TRBD1,NA,CASKTGGTGISYEQYF,TGTGCCAGCAAAACCGGCGGGACAGGCATCTCCTACGAGCAGTACTTC
TRBV9,TRBJ2-1,TRBD2,NA,CASSAPSGSFQTSSYNEQFF,TGTGCCAGCAGCGCTCCTAGCGGGAGTTTCCAAACCTCCTCCTACAATGAGCAGTTCTTC
TRBV6-5,TRBJ2-5,NA,NA,CASSLPRDETQYF,TGTGCCAGCAGCCTCCCCAGGGATGAGACCCAGTACTTC
TRBV30,TRBJ1-1,NA,NA,CAWRSWVNTEAFF,TGTGCCTGGAGAAGTTGGGTGAACACTGAAGCTTTCTTT